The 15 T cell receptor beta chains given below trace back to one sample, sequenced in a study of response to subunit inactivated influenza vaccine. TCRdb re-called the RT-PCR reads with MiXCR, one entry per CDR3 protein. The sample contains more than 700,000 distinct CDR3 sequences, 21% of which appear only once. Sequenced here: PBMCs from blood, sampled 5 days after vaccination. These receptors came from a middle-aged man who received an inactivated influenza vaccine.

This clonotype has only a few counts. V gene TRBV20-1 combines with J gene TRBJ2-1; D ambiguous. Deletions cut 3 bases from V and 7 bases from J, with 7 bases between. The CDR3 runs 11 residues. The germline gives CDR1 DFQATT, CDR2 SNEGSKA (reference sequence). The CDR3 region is CSASLRNEQFF. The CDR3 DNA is TGCAGTGCTAGCCTAAGGAATGAGCAGTTCTTC.

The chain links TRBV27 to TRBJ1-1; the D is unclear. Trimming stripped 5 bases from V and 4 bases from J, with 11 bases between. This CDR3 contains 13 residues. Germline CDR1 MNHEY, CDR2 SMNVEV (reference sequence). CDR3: CASSAVASTEAFF. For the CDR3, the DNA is TGTGCCAGCAGTGCAGTAGCGAGCACTGAAGCTTTCTTT.

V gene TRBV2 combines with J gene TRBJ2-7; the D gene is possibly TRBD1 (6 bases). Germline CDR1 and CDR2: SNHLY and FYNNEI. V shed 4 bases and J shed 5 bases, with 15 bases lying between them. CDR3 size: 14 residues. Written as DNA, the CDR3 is TGTGCCAGCAGTGCTCAGGGGTTGTCAGACGAGCAGTACTTC. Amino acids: CASSAQGLSDEQYF.

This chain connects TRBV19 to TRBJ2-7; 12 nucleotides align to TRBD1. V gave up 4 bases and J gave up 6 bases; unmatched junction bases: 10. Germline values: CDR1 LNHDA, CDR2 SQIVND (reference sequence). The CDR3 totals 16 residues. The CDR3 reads CASSRLSGTGGAEQYF. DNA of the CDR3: TGTGCCAGTAGTAGACTCTCCGGGACAGGGGGCGCCGAGCAGTACTTC.

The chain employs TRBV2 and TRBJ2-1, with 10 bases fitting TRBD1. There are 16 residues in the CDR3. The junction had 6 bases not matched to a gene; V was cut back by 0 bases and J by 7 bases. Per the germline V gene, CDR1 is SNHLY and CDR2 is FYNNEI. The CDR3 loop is CASSEAMRQGANEQFF. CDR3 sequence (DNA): TGTGCCAGCAGTGAAGCGATGCGACAGGGGGCAAATGAGCAGTTCTTC.

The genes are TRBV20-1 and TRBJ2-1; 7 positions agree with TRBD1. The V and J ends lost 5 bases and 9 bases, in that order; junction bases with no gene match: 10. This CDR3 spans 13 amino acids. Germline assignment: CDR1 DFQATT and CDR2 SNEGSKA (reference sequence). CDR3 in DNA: TGCAGTGCTCCACGACAGGGTGACGGTGAGCAGTTCTTC. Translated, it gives CSAPRQGDGEQFF.

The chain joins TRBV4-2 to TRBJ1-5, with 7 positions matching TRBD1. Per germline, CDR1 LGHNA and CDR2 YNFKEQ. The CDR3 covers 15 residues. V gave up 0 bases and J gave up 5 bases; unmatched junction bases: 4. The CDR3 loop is CASSQDPRGDQPQHF. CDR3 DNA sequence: TGTGCCAGCAGCCAAGATCCCAGGGGGGATCAGCCCCAGCATTTT.

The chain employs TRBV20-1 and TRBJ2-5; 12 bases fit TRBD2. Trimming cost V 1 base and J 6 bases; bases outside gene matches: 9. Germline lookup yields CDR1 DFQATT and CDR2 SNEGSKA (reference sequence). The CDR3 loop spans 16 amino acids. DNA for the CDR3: TGCAGTGCTAGAGTTAAAGCTAGCGGGAGGGTAAAGACCCAGTACTTC. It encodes CSARVKASGRVKTQYF.

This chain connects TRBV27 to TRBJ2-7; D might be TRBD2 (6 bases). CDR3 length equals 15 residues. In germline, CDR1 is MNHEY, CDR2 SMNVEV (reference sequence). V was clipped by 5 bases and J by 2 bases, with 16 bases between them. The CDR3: CASSILGPGAYEQYF. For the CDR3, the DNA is TGTGCCAGCAGTATACTTGGTCCGGGGGCCTACGAGCAGTACTTC.

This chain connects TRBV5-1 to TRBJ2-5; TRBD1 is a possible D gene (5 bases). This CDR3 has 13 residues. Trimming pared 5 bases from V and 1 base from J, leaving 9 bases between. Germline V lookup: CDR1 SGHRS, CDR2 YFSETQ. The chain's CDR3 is CASRKGLQETQYF. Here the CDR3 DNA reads TGCGCCAGCAGGAAGGGGCTCCAAGAGACCCAGTACTTC.

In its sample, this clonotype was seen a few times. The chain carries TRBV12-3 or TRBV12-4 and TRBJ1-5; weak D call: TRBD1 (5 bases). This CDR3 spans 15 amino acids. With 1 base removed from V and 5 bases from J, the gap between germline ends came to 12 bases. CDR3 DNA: TGTGCCAGCAGTTTAGGCGGGACGTCGCATCAGCCCCAGCATTTT. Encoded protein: CASSLGGTSHQPQHF.

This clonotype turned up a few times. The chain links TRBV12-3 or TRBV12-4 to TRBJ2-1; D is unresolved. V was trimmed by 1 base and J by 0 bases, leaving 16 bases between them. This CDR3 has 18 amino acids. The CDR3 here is CASSLDILPTLSYNEQFF. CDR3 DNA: TGTGCCAGCAGTTTAGATATCCTGCCTACTCTCTCCTACAATGAGCAGTTCTTC.

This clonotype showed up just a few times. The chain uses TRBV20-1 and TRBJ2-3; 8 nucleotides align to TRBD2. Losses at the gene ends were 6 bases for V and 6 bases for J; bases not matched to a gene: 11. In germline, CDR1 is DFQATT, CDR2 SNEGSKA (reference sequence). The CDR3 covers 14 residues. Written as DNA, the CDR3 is TGCAGTGCCGCCGGACTAGCCTCTCCGGATACGCAGTATTTT. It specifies CSAAGLASPDTQYF.

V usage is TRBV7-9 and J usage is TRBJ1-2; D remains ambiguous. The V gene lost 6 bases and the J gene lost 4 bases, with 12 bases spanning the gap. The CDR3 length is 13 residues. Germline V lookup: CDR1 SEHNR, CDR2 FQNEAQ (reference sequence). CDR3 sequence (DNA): TGTGCCAGCAGTCGCGATAACAGCTATGGCTACACCTTC. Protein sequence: CASSRDNSYGYTF.

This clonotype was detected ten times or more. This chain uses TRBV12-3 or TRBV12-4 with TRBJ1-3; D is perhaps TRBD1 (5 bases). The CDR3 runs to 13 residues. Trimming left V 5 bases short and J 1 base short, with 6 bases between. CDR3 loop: CASSQGSGNTIYF. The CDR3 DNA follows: TGTGCCAGCAGTCAGGGTTCTGGAAACACCATATATTTT.